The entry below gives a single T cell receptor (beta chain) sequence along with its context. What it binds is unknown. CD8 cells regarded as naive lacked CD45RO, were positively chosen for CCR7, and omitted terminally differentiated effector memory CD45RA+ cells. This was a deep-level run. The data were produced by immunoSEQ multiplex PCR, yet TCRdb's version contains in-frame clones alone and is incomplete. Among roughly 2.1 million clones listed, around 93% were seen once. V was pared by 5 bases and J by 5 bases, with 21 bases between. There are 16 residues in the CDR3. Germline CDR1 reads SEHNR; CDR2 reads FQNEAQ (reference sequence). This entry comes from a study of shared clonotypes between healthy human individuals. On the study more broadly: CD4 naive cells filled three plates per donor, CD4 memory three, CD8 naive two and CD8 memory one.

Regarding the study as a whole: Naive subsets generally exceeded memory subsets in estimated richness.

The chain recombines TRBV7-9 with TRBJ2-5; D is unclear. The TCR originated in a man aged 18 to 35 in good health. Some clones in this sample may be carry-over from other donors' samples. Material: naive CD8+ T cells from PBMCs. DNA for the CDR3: TGTGCCAGCAGCCACCCCTCCGGCGGTCTTCGGGAGACCCAGTACTTC. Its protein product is CASSHPSGGLRETQYF. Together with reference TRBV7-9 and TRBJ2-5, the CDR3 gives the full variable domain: DTGVSQNPRHKITKRGQNVTFRCDPISEHNRLYWYRQTLGQGPEFLTYFQNEAQLEKSRLLSDRFSAERPKGSFSTLEIQRTEQGDSAMYLCASSHPSGGLRETQYFGPGTRLLVL.